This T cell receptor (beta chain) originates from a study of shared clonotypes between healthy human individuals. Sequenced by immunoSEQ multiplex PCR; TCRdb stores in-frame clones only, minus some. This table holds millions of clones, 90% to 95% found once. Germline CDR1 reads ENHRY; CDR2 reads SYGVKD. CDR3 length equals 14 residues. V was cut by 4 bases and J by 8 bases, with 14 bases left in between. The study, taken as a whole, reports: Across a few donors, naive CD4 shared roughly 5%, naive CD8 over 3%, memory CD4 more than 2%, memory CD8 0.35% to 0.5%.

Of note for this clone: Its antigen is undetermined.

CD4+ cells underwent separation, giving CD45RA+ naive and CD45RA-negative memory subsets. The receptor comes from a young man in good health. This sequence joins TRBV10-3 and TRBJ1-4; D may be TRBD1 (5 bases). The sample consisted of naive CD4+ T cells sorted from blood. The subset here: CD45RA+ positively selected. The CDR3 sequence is CAISGVQGEEKLFF. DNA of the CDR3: TGTGCCATCAGTGGGGTCCAGGGCGAAGAAAAACTGTTTTTT.